The sequence of this TCR beta chain was determined in a study of cytomegalovirus exposure and HLA in healthy donors. Note on this clone: Its target is not known.

Both 60 Vbeta primers and 13 Jbeta primers went into the PCR. Assay: immunoSEQ multiplex PCR; the TCRdb copy retains only in-frame clones and omits some. The table has about 190,000 clones, approximately 85% seen once. Findings and limits, study-wide: Cytomegalovirus-associated TCR beta chains were listed, numbering roughly 150.

The CDR3 runs to 15 residues. Trimming pared 9 bases from V and 0 bases from J, leaving 15 bases between. Germline loops: CDR1 LNHDA, CDR2 SQIVND (reference sequence). The J gene is TRBJ1-5, the V gene TRBV19, with D possibly matching TRBD1 (5 bases). The clonotype originates from a woman under 30 in good health and CMV-seronegative. The sample was PBMCs. The CDR3: CASAVVRDSNQPQHF. The CDR3, as DNA: TGTGCCAGCGCTGTTGTCAGGGATAGCAATCAGCCCCAGCATTTT.